This is a list of T cell receptor beta chains from one sample in a study of control samples from healthy donors and cancer patients. The method was immunoSEQ multiplex PCR; TCRdb's version includes in-frame clones alone and lacks a portion of them. The sample records 120,000 or so clones, 85% to 95% being singletons. The sample was blood. Receptors originate from a man younger than 30 in good health. The CDR3 runs from the conserved cysteine through the conserved F or W. The D gene is left open where the match is weak. Expanded clones are given a class, and other clones once, few, many or no size at all.

J gene	V gene	clone size	D gene	CDR3 DNA	CDR3 protein
TRBJ2-7	TRBV18	.	.	TGTGCCAGCTCCATCGAACAGGGCTACGAGCAGTACTTC	CASSIEQGYEQYF
TRBJ2-1	TRBV9	.	TRBD2	TGTGCCAGCAGCGTATGGCGGGGGGGCCATAATGAGCAGTTCTTC	CASSVWRGGHNEQFF
TRBJ1-2	TRBV7-5	.	.	TGTGCCAGAAGCTTAGACCCAAACTATGGCTACACCTTC	CARSLDPNYGYTF
TRBJ2-2	TRBV5-1	.	TRBD2	TGCGCCAGCAGCCAGGGACTAGGTGGGAGCACCGGGGAGCTGTTTTTT	CASSQGLGGSTGELFF
TRBJ2-2	TRBV19	.	TRBD1	TGTGCCAGTAGTAGGGGCTTTTGGGGACAGGGGTCGAACACCGGGGAGCTGTTTTTT	CASSRGFWGQGSNTGELFF
TRBJ2-5	TRBV11-2	.	TRBD1	TGTGCCAGCAGCTTAAGAGTCGGTCAGGGGGCAAAGACCCAGTACTTC	CASSLRVGQGAKTQYF
TRBJ2-7	TRBV5-5	.	.	TGTGCCAGCAGCTTGGCAGGACGGCCTAGCTCCTACGAGCAGTACTTC	CASSLAGRPSSYEQYF
TRBJ1-1	TRBV11-1	.	.	TGTGCCAGCAGATCGAACACTGAAGCTTTCTTT	CASRSNTEAFF
TRBJ2-3	TRBV9	once	.	TGTGCCAGCAGCGTAATCGGGCCGACAGATACGCAGTATTTT	CASSVIGPTDTQYF
TRBJ1-4	TRBV12-5	once	.	TGTGCTAGTGGTTTGGTACTAGGCAGGGGTAGTGAAAAACTGTTTTTT	CASGLVLGRGSEKLFF
TRBJ1-4	TRBV3-1/TRBV3-2	.	TRBD1	TGTGCCAGCAGCCCCGAGCAGGGGGGAAAACTGTTTTTT	CASSPEQGGKLFF
TRBJ1-6	TRBV2	.	TRBD1	TGTGCCAGCAGTTGGGACAGCGTAAGCTCCTATAATTCACCCCTCCACTTT	CASSWDSVSSYNSPLHF
TRBJ2-3	TRBV7-6	.	.	TGTGCCAGCAGCTTAGCGCCCACAGATACGCAGTATTTT	CASSLAPTDTQYF
TRBJ2-5	TRBV4-1	.	.	TGCGCCAGCAGCCAAGGACCGATATTTAGACAAGAGACCCAGTACTTC	CASSQGPIFRQETQYF
TRBJ2-7	TRBV6-5	.	.	TGTGCCAGCAGTACCAGGGTCGCGGCATACGAGCAGTACTTC	CASSTRVAAYEQYF
TRBJ2-7	TRBV11-2	.	TRBD1	TGTGCCAGCAGCTTGGACAGGCAGACCTACGAGCAGTACTTC	CASSLDRQTYEQYF
TRBJ1-4	TRBV27	.	.	TGTGCCAGCAGTTTAGTGTCGTCAGGTCGGGAAAAACTGTTTTTT	CASSLVSSGREKLFF
TRBJ1-5	TRBV6-5	few	.	TGTGCCAGCAGTAAGGACAGAGACAATCAGCCCCAGCATTTT	CASSKDRDNQPQHF
TRBJ2-1	TRBV7-3	.	TRBD2	TGTGCCAGCAGCTTGACTAGCGGGGGGCGGGCTGAGCAGTTCTTC	CASSLTSGGRAEQFF
TRBJ2-2	TRBV2	once	.	TGTGCCAGCGTCCAGGAATCCTCGTCCGGGGAGCTGTTTTTT	CASVQESSSGELFF
TRBJ2-7	TRBV4-1	once	.	TGCGCCAGCAGCCAAGAAAACCGGGGCCGTCCGTACTTC	CASSQENRGRPYF
TRBJ2-5	TRBV6-5	.	.	TGTGCCAGCAGTTACACGGGGTCCCTCCAAGAGACCCAGTACTTC	CASSYTGSLQETQYF
TRBJ1-2	TRBV29-1	.	TRBD1	TGCAGCGTTGTAACAGGGGCTTTGAATGGCTACACCTTC	CSVVTGALNGYTF
TRBJ2-1	TRBV4-1	.	TRBD2	TGCGCCAGCAGCCAGGGAGGGCAGGTCGTCAATGAGCAGTTCTTC	CASSQGGQVVNEQFF
TRBJ1-3	TRBV5-4	.	.	TGTGCCAGCAGCTTGGGCAACGGAGACTCTGGAAACACCATATATTTT	CASSLGNGDSGNTIYF
TRBJ1-1	TRBV5-1	.	TRBD1	TGCGCCAGCAGCTTGGCAGGGGGAAACACTGAAGCTTTCTTT	CASSLAGGNTEAFF
TRBJ2-7	TRBV9	.	TRBD1	TGTGCCAGCAGCGTAGCTGCAGGACAGGGCCACGAGCAGTACTTC	CASSVAAGQGHEQYF
TRBJ2-5	TRBV19	.	.	TGTGCCAGTAGTATCCGCGCCGAAGAGACCCAGTACTTC	CASSIRAEETQYF
TRBJ1-1	TRBV7-2	.	.	TGTGCCAGCAGCTTAGTTGGCAGGGTGGACACTGAAGCTTTCTTT	CASSLVGRVDTEAFF
TRBJ2-3	TRBV6-6	.	.	TGTGCCAGCAGCAGCCGAGGAGGTACGCAGTATTTT	CASSSRGGTQYF
TRBJ2-1	TRBV9	.	TRBD2	TGTGCCAGCGGATTACTAGCGGGGGGCTCCTACAATGAGCAGTTCTTC	CASGLLAGGSYNEQFF
TRBJ2-3	TRBV4-1	.	.	TGCGCCAGCAGCCAAGAAGTATTCCTAGTAACAGATACGCAGTATTTT	CASSQEVFLVTDTQYF
TRBJ1-3	TRBV20-1	.	TRBD1	TGCAGTGCTAGTGGCCGTGGACAGGAAACCCGCTCTGGAAACACCATATATTTT	CSASGRGQETRSGNTIYF
TRBJ2-1	TRBV5-6	.	TRBD1	TGTGCCAGCAGCTTGGACAGGGGCAATGAGCAGTTCTTC	CASSLDRGNEQFF
TRBJ2-5	TRBV4-2	few	TRBD1	TGTGCCAGCAGCCAAGGGACAGGCGCAGAGACCCAGTACTTC	CASSQGTGAETQYF
TRBJ1-5	TRBV10-1	.	.	TGCGCCAGCACCCGGGGAAAGGGCAATCAGCCCCAGCATTTT	CASTRGKGNQPQHF
TRBJ2-5	TRBV5-4	.	TRBD2	TGTGCCAGCAGCTCACCCGCGGGGGGGCGGCAAGAGACCCAGTACTTC	CASSSPAGGRQETQYF
TRBJ1-2	TRBV5-6	.	.	TGTGCCAGCAGCTTGGAGATTAGGAGCGGTGGCTACACCTTC	CASSLEIRSGGYTF
TRBJ2-3	TRBV24-1	.	TRBD2	TGTGCCACCAGTGGCGGGAGGGGAGGAGATACGCAGTATTTT	CATSGGRGGDTQYF
TRBJ1-5	TRBV5-1	.	.	TGCGCCAGCAGCCTTGGGGGGGACTCACAGCCCCAGCATTTT	CASSLGGDSQPQHF
TRBJ1-6	TRBV6-5	once	.	TGTGCCAGCAGTTCGTCAGGGCGAAATTCACCCCTCCACTTT	CASSSSGRNSPLHF
TRBJ2-1	TRBV7-9	.	TRBD2	TGTGCCAGCAGCCCCCCGAATAGCGGGGGGGGTCATGAGCAGTTCTTC	CASSPPNSGGGHEQFF
TRBJ1-2	TRBV21-1	.	.	TGTGCCAGCAGCAAAGCCCGACAGCGAGGGAACTATGGCTACACCTTC	CASSKARQRGNYGYTF
TRBJ2-5	TRBV6-5	.	.	TGTGCCAGCAGGGGCGCAGGGCAAGAGACCCAGTACTTC	CASRGAGQETQYF
TRBJ1-1	TRBV7-9	.	TRBD1	TGTGCCAGTGATGACAGGGCGAACACTGAAGCTTTCTTT	CASDDRANTEAFF
TRBJ2-1	TRBV6-5	few	TRBD1	TGTGCCGGTCAGACAGGGAACAATGAGCAGTTCTTC	CAGQTGNNEQFF
TRBJ1-4	TRBV5-1	.	TRBD1	TGCGCCAGCAGCTTATCAACAGGGGGCGGGCATGAAAAACTGTTTTTT	CASSLSTGGGHEKLFF
TRBJ2-3	TRBV9	.	TRBD2	TGTGCCAGCAGCGCCCCCGGGACTAGCGGGGCAGATACGCAGTATTTT	CASSAPGTSGADTQYF
TRBJ1-4	TRBV11-2	.	.	TGTGCCAGCACCTCCGAGGCCAATGAAAAACTGTTTTTT	CASTSEANEKLFF
TRBJ1-6	TRBV6-5	once	TRBD1	TGTGCCAGCAGTTCCGCGGGACAGGTTAATTCACCCCTCCACTTT	CASSSAGQVNSPLHF
TRBJ2-1	TRBV5-6	.	TRBD1	TGTGCCAGCAGCTTGGATCCCGACAGGGGATACAATGAGCAGTTCTTC	CASSLDPDRGYNEQFF
TRBJ1-3	TRBV9	.	.	TGTGCCAGCAGCCCAGACACGGGGATATCTGGAAACACCATATATTTT	CASSPDTGISGNTIYF
TRBJ2-2	TRBV7-9	.	.	TGTGCCAGCAGCCGACAGACCACCGGGGAGCTGTTTTTT	CASSRQTTGELFF
TRBJ2-7	TRBV6-5	once	TRBD2	TGTGCCTCCCGCCCGGGACTAGGGGCATACGAGCAGTACTTC	CASRPGLGAYEQYF
TRBJ1-6	TRBV9	.	TRBD1	TGTGCCAGCAGTCTTGGACAGGGTTATAATTCACCCCTCCACTTT	CASSLGQGYNSPLHF